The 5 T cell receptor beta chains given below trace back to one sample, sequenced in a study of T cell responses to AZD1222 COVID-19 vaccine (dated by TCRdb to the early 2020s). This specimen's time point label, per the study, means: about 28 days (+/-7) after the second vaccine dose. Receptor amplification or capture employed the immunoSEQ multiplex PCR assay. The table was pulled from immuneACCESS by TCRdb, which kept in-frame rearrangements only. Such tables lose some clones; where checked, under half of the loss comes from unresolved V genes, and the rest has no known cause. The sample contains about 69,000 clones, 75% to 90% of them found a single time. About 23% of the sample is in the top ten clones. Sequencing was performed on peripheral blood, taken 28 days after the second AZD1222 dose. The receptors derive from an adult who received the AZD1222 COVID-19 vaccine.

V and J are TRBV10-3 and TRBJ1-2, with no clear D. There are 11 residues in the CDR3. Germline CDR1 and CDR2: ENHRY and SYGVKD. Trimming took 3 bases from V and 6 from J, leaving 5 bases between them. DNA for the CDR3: TGTGCCATCAGTGAACGGCATGGCTACACCTTC. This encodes CAISERHGYTF.

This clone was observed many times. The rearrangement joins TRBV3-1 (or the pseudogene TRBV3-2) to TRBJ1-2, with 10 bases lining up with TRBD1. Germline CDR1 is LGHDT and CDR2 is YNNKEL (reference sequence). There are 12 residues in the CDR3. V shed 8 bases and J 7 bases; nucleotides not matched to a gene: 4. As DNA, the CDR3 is TGTGCCAGCGAGCGACAGGGGGCTGGCTACACCTTC. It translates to CASERQGAGYTF.

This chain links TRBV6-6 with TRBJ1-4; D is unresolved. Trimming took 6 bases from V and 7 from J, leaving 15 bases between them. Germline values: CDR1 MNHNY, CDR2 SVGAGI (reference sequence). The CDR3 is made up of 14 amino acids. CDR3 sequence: CASRAGAIGEKLFF. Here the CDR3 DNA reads TGTGCCAGCAGAGCAGGAGCTATTGGTGAAAAACTGTTTTTT.

CDR3 in amino acids: CASSPRTAQETQYF. The CDR3 DNA sequence: TGTGCCAGCAGTCCTCGGACAGCGCAAGAGACCCAGTACTTC. J is TRBJ2-5 and V is TRBV2, with D tentatively TRBD1 (6 bases). The CDR3 has 14 residues. Germline V lookup: CDR1 SNHLY, CDR2 FYNNEI. Trimming cost V 5 bases and J 2 bases, with 12 bases left between them.

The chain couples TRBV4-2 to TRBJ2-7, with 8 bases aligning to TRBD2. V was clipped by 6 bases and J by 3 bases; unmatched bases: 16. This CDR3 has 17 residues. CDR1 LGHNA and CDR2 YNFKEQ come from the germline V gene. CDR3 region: CASSREIVGLEFYEQYF. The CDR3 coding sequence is TGTGCCAGCAGTCGAGAAATTGTGGGACTAGAATTCTACGAGCAGTACTTC.